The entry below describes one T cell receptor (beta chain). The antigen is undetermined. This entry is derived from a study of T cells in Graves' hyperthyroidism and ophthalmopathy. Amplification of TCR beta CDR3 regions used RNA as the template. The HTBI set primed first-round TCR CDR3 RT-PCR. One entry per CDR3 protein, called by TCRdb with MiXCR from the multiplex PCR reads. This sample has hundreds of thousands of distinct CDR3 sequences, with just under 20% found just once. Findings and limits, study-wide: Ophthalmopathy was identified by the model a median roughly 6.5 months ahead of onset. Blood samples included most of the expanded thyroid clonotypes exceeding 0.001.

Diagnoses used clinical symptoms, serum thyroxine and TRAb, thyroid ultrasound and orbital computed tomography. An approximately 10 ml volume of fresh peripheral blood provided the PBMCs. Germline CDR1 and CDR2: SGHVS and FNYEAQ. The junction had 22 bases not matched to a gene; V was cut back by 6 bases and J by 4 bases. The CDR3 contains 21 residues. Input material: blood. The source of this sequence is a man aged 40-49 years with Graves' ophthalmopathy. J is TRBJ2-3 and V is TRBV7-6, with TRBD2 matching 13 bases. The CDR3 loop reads CASSRPPKWGLAGPGADTQYF. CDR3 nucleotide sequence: TGTGCCAGCAGTCGTCCCCCCAAATGGGGACTAGCGGGGCCGGGCGCAGATACGCAGTATTTT.